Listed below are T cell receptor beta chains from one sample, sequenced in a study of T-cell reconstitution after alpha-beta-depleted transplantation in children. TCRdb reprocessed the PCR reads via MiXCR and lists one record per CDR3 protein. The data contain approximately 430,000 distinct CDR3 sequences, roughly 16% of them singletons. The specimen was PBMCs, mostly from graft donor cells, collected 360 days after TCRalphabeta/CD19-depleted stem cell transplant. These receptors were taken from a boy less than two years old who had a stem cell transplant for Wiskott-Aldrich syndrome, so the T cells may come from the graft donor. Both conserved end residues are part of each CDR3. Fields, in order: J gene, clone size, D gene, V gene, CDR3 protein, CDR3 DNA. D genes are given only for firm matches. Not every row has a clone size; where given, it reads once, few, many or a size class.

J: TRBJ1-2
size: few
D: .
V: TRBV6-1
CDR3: CASSGRGTQYGYTF
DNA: TGTGCCAGCAGTGGCCGCGGGACACAGTATGGCTACACCTTC

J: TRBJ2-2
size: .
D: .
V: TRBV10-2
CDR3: CAIPGGPGELFF
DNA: TGCGCCATTCCTGGGGGACCCGGGGAGCTGTTTTTT

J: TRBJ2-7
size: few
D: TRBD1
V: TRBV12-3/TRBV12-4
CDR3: CASSKGQASVSYEQYF
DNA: TGTGCCAGCAGCAAGGGACAGGCTAGCGTGAGTTACGAGCAGTACTTC

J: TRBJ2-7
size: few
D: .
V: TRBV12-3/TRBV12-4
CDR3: CAISHRARRYEQYF
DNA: TGTGCCATTAGCCACCGGGCCAGGCGATACGAGCAGTACTTC

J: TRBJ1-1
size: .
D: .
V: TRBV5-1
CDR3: CASSLTLAGGTEAFF
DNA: TGCGCCAGCAGCTTGACCCTGGCTGGGGGCACTGAAGCTTTCTTT

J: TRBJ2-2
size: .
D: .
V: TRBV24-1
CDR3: CATSDHSVWNTGELFF
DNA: TGTGCCACCAGTGACCACTCTGTTTGGAACACCGGGGAGCTGTTTTTT

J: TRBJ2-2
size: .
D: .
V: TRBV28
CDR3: CASSYTMNTGELFF
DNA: TGTGCCAGCAGCTACACCATGAACACCGGGGAGCTGTTTTTT

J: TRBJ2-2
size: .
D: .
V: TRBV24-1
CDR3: CATSDLLGSGELFF
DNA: TGTGCCACCAGTGATTTGTTGGGGTCCGGGGAGCTGTTTTTT

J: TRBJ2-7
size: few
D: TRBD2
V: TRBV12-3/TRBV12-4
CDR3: CASSPSGKAREQYF
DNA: TGTGCCAGCAGTCCTAGCGGGAAGGCGCGCGAGCAGTACTTC

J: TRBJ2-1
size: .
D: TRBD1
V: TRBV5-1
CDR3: CASTLTDRVRYNEQFF
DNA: TGCGCCAGCACCTTAACGGACAGGGTGAGGTACAATGAGCAGTTCTTC